This section outlines one T cell receptor beta chain sequence together with its context. The data are from a study of blood T cell repertoires in COVID-19. In the study overall: T cells, B-cell-depleted T cells, or PBMCs supplied cDNA or gDNA.

In the study's own analysis: Counts of nucleated cells, estimated from reference gene primer amplification, were obtained. Sequencing was performed with immunoSEQ multiplex PCR; in TCRdb, only in-frame clones are kept and a portion is missing. The DNA was the basis for D and trimming; V, J and clone size are from that table. The sample has 140,000 or so clones; about four fifths are singletons. Trimming shortened V by 1 base and J by 4 bases, and 16 bases separated the two germline ends. From germline, CDR1 is SGHTS and CDR2 YDEGEE. The length of the CDR3 is 16 residues. Sequencing was carried out using peripheral blood. The receptor's source is a woman older than 75 with acute or convalescent COVID-19. V and J are TRBV5-8 and TRBJ2-3; D is perhaps TRBD1 (6 bases). The DNA of the CDR3 is TGTGCCAGCAGCTTGAGGACAGTAAGGGGACCAGATACGCAGTATTTT. Translating gives CASSLRTVRGPDTQYF.